The rows below give T cell receptor beta chains drawn from one sample of a study of T-cell memory formation after mild COVID-19. TCRdb fed the 5' RACE reads into MiXCR, producing one record per CDR3 protein. The sample carries about 340,000 distinct CDR3 sequences, 10% to 15% recorded once. Sequencing was carried out using PBMCs or a T cell subset sorted from them (not recorded which). All receptors derive from a man younger than 30 who had mild COVID-19 (a few samples of this study predate the infection). Cell type and time point are not known. Both conserved end residues are part of each CDR3. A D gene is named only where the DNA matches it firmly. Part of the rows lack a size; the others show once, few, many or a class for expanded clones.

TRBD1 | - | TRBJ2-3 | TRBV29-1 | CSVGAGGPTDTQYF | TGCAGCGTTGGGGCAGGGGGCCCAACAGATACGCAGTATTTT
- | - | TRBJ1-6 | TRBV20-1 | CSALTKGPGSPLHF | TGCAGTGCCCTAACCAAGGGCCCGGGGTCACCCCTCCACTTT
TRBD2 | few | TRBJ2-1 | TRBV7-8 | CASSFWTSGEDNEQFF | TGTGCCAGCAGCTTCTGGACTAGCGGGGAAGACAATGAGCAGTTCTTC
TRBD2 | - | TRBJ2-1 | TRBV9 | CASSVAGGLSYNEQFF | TGTGCCAGCAGCGTAGCGGGGGGGCTCTCCTACAATGAGCAGTTCTTC
- | - | TRBJ1-6 | TRBV7-9 | CASSLGGRARSPLHF | TGTGCCAGCAGCTTAGGAGGCAGGGCACGTTCACCCCTCCACTTT
- | - | TRBJ2-1 | TRBV6-5 | CASSYSRRGDSSYNEQFF | TGTGCCAGCAGTTACTCGCGGCGGGGGGACAGCTCCTACAATGAGCAGTTCTTC
- | few | TRBJ2-7 | TRBV4-1 | CASRQERSMGSYEQYF | TGCGCCAGCAGACAGGAACGGAGTATGGGGTCCTACGAGCAGTACTTC
- | - | TRBJ2-2 | TRBV5-1 | CASSLHRDIRWHGELFF | TGCGCCAGCAGCTTACACAGGGATATCCGTTGGCACGGGGAGCTGTTTTTT
TRBD2 | - | TRBJ2-1 | TRBV7-9 | CASSFGGGDRNEQFF | TGTGCCAGCAGCTTCGGCGGGGGGGATCGCAATGAGCAGTTCTTC
TRBD1 | few | TRBJ2-7 | TRBV5-1 | CASSFSTGSYEQYF | TGCGCCAGCAGCTTTTCGACAGGGTCCTACGAGCAGTACTTC
TRBD1 | few | TRBJ2-7 | TRBV4-1 | CASSQGYRGTYEQYF | TGCGCCAGCAGCCAAGGTTACAGGGGGACCTACGAGCAGTACTTC
TRBD2 | - | TRBJ2-1 | TRBV7-9 | CASSRTPGLAGYPFF | TGTGCCAGCAGCCGAACCCCCGGACTAGCGGGTTATCCGTTCTTC
TRBD2 | many | TRBJ2-3 | TRBV15 | CATSNSGGSTDTQYF | TGTGCCACCAGCAATAGCGGGGGGAGCACAGATACGCAGTATTTT
- | - | TRBJ2-1 | TRBV29-1 | CSVEVRQLGDEQFF | TGCAGCGTTGAAGTGCGGCAGTTAGGCGATGAGCAGTTCTTC
- | - | TRBJ1-2 | TRBV2 | CASSLRQFNYGYTF | TGTGCCAGCAGCCTCCGACAGTTTAACTATGGCTACACCTTC
TRBD1 | few | TRBJ1-2 | TRBV4-1 | CASSQGVGGVNYGYTF | TGCGCCAGCAGCCAAGGCGTAGGGGGCGTGAACTATGGCTACACCTTC
- | - | TRBJ1-1 | TRBV7-2 | CASSLEGGRQGTEAFF | TGTGCCAGCAGCTTAGAAGGGGGGCGCCAGGGAACTGAAGCTTTCTTT
- | few | TRBJ2-5 | TRBV20-1 | CSARGAGTQETQYF | TGCAGTGCTAGAGGGGCAGGGACACAAGAGACCCAGTACTTC
- | - | TRBJ1-2 | TRBV29-1 | CSVGKGGYGYTF | TGCAGCGTGGGAAAGGGTGGCTATGGCTACACCTTC
- | few | TRBJ2-7 | TRBV6-1 | CASSENDLWRGSSYEQYF | TGTGCCAGCAGTGAAAATGACCTCTGGCGGGGCAGCTCCTACGAGCAGTACTTC
- | - | TRBJ2-5 | TRBV4-3 | CASSQLGLNQETQYF | TGCGCCAGCAGCCAACTTGGACTCAACCAAGAGACCCAGTACTTC
- | few | TRBJ2-4 | TRBV4-1 | CASSHPVRGLFKNIQYF | TGCGCCAGCAGCCATCCGGTCAGGGGTTTGTTCAAAAACATTCAGTACTTC
- | few | TRBJ2-2 | TRBV7-2 | CASSTGTTGELFF | TGTGCCAGCAGCACCGGAACCACCGGGGAGCTGTTTTTT
TRBD1 | - | TRBJ1-5 | TRBV10-3 | CATRDRVDQPQHF | TGTGCCACTAGGGACAGGGTAGATCAGCCCCAGCATTTT
TRBD1 | - | TRBJ2-7 | TRBV5-1 | CASSLGTGGNEQYF | TGCGCCAGCAGCCTTGGGACAGGGGGCAACGAGCAGTACTTC
TRBD2 | few | TRBJ2-1 | TRBV3-1 | CASNLAGGLNEQFF | TGTGCCAGCAACTTAGCGGGGGGGCTTAATGAGCAGTTCTTC
- | few | TRBJ2-7 | TRBV7-2 | CASSLTGPREQYF | TGTGCCAGCAGCTTGACAGGACCTCGGGAGCAGTACTTC
TRBD1 | - | TRBJ1-1 | TRBV7-8 | CASSPFRTGGRTEAFF | TGTGCCAGCAGCCCCTTTCGGACAGGGGGGAGGACTGAAGCTTTCTTT
- | few | TRBJ1-1 | TRBV10-3 | CATRRGDTEAFF | TGTGCCACCCGGCGGGGGGACACTGAAGCTTTCTTT
TRBD1 | - | TRBJ2-7 | TRBV5-6 | CASSYEDRASYEQYF | TGTGCCAGCAGCTACGAGGACAGGGCCTCCTACGAGCAGTACTTC
- | few | TRBJ1-6 | TRBV6-1 | CASRDPGHSPLHF | TGTGCCAGCCGGGACCCAGGTCATTCACCCCTCCACTTT
TRBD2 | many | TRBJ2-1 | TRBV7-3 | CASSLTSGGNNEQFF | TGTGCCAGCAGCCTGACTAGCGGGGGTAACAATGAGCAGTTCTTC
- | few | TRBJ1-1 | TRBV9 | CASSGGGLAMNTEAFF | TGTGCCAGCAGCGGTGGGGGTCTGGCCATGAACACTGAAGCTTTCTTT
- | - | TRBJ1-5 | TRBV6-2/TRBV6-3 | CASSGGLLAQHF | TGTGCCAGCAGCGGGGGGTTGTTGGCCCAGCATTTT
TRBD1 | few | TRBJ1-4 | TRBV7-8 | CASSRTGINEKLFF | TGTGCCAGCAGTCGGACAGGCATTAATGAAAAACTGTTTTTT